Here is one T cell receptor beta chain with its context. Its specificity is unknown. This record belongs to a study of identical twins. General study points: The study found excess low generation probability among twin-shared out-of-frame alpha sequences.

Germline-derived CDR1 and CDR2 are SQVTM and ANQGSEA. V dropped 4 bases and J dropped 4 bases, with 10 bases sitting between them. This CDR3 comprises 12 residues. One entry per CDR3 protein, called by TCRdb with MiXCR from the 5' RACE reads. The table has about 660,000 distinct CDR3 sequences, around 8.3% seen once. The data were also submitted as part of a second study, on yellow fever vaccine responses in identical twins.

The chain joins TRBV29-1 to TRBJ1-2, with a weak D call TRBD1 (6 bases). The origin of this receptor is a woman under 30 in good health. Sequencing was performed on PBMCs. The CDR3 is CSVAGQLYGYTF. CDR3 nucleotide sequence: TGCAGCGTTGCCGGACAGCTCTATGGCTACACCTTC.